The 26 T cell receptor beta chains reported below all come from one sample, sequenced in a study of CD4 T cell repertoires and nickel. Each CDR3 protein gets one entry after TCRdb re-called the RT-PCR reads with MiXCR. The sample has around 310 distinct CDR3 sequences, about 53% seen once. Sequenced: CD4+ T cells from blood, not recorded whether cultured. These receptor sequences come from a human donor in a nickel allergy study, with or without nickel allergy (not recorded which). It is not recorded whether this sample comes from one donor or several.

The chain is built from TRBV6-1 and TRBJ1-3; no firm D call. Germline CDR1 reads MNHNS; CDR2 reads SASEGT. Between the trimmed V and J ends, which lost 5 bases and 0 bases, there was a span of 11 bases. The CDR3 is 15 amino acids. The DNA of the CDR3 is TGTGCCAGCAGTTGGGAGACATACTCTGGAAACACCATATATTTT. This sequence encodes CASSWETYSGNTIYF.

In its sample, this clonotype was seen a few times. The chain links TRBV23-1 to TRBJ2-7; 8 bases are shared with TRBD1. TRBV23-1 counts as an open reading frame of uncertain function. V lost 0 bases to trimming and J lost 2 bases; unmatched junction nucleotides: 6. The CDR3 has 16 residues. The CDR3 reads CASSQSGDRLPYEQYF. For the CDR3, the DNA is TGCGCCAGCAGTCAATCGGGGGACAGGCTCCCCTACGAGCAGTACTTC.

The V and J genes are TRBV5-8 and TRBJ1-1, with D perhaps matching TRBD1 (5 bases). The CDR3 length is 13 residues. Trimming took 1 base from V and 3 from J, leaving 7 bases between them. Per germline, CDR1 SGHTS and CDR2 YDEGEE. This chain's CDR3 is CASSLYRYTEAFF. DNA of the CDR3: TGTGCCAGCAGCTTGTACAGGTACACTGAAGCTTTCTTT. The whole variable domain, filled in from reference TRBV5-8 and TRBJ1-1, reads EAGVTQSPTHLIKTRGQQATLRCSPISGHTSVYWYQQALGLGLQFLLWYDEGEERNRGNFPPRFSGRQFPNYSSELNVNALELEDSALYLCASSLYRYTEAFFGQGTRLTVV.

Here the CDR3 reads CAIWLGSGNTIYF. The CDR3 DNA sequence: TGTGCCATCTGGCTAGGATCTGGAAACACCATATATTTT. The J gene is TRBJ1-3, the V gene TRBV10-3; D unresolved. This CDR3 comprises 13 residues. The V and J ends lost 8 bases and 1 base respectively, with 9 bases between them. Germline loops: CDR1 ENHRY, CDR2 SYGVKD.

This rearrangement joins TRBV30 to TRBJ1-5, with D unclear. V shed 1 base and J shed 9 bases, with 13 bases lying between them. The CDR3 loop spans 13 amino acids. Germline CDR1 GTSNPN, CDR2 SVGIG (reference sequence). The CDR3 protein is CAWSASKEPPQHF. CDR3 sequence (DNA): TGTGCCTGGAGTGCCTCCAAGGAGCCGCCCCAGCATTTT.

This clonotype came up a few times. The V and J genes are TRBV9 and TRBJ2-1; TRBD2 matches 12 bases. The CDR3 contains 16 residues. Germline V gene lookup returns CDR1 SGDLS and CDR2 YYNGEE. With V trimmed by 0 bases and J by 9 bases, 7 bases remained unmatched. The CDR3 DNA follows: TGTGCCAGCAGCGTAGGTCAGGCTAGCGGGAGGGGTGAGCAGTTCTTC. Translation: CASSVGQASGRGEQFF. Filled out from reference TRBV9 and TRBJ2-1, the complete variable domain reads DSGVTQTPKHLITATGQRVTLRCSPRSGDLSVYWYQQSLDQGLQFLIQYYNGEERAKGNILERFSAQQFPDLHSELNLSSLELGDSALYFCASSVGQASGRGEQFFGPGTRLTVL.

This clonotype was seen a handful of times. The rearrangement uses TRBV29-1 and TRBJ2-2; 11 nucleotides align to TRBD2. The junction had 5 bases not matched to a gene; V was cut back by 1 base and J by 4 bases. Germline values: CDR1 SQVTM, CDR2 ANQGSEA. This CDR3 is built from 16 residues. The CDR3 region is CSVEVTSGVLTGELFF. DNA for the CDR3: TGCAGCGTTGAAGTGACTAGCGGGGTTCTCACCGGGGAGCTGTTTTTT.

The sample holds a few counts of this clonotype. V gene TRBV12-3 or TRBV12-4 combines with J gene TRBJ2-5; TRBD2 is a possible D gene (6 bases). Trimming cost V 2 bases and J 10 bases, with 8 bases left between them. The CDR3 has 11 amino acids. CDR3 DNA sequence: TGTGCCAGCAGTTTATCCGGGGGCCAGTACTTC. It translates to CASSLSGGQYF.

The V call is TRBV29-1, the J call TRBJ1-1; possible D gene TRBD1, 5 bases. The CDR3 is 12 amino acids. V was trimmed by 2 bases and J by 7 bases, leaving 11 bases between them. CDR1 is SQVTM, CDR2 ANQGSEA, per germline. The CDR3 here is CSVEPLQGEAFF. The DNA of the CDR3 is TGCAGCGTTGAACCCCTTCAGGGTGAAGCTTTCTTT.

V gene TRBV3-1 combines with J gene TRBJ2-3; 10 positions match TRBD2. The CDR3 consists of 15 residues. Germline trimming cut 2 bases from V and 1 base from J; bases unmatched to any gene: 0. Germline CDR1 reads LGHDT; CDR2 reads YNNKEL (reference sequence). The chain's CDR3 is CASSQLAGGTDTQYF. As DNA, the CDR3 is TGTGCCAGCAGCCAACTAGCGGGGGGCACAGATACGCAGTATTTT.

The gene calls are TRBV20-1 and TRBJ1-3; D is undetermined. Trimming stripped 3 bases from V and 1 base from J, with 13 bases between. Germline V gene sequence: CDR1 DFQATT, CDR2 SNEGSKA (reference sequence). This CDR3 is 15 amino acids long. CDR3 in DNA: TGCAGTGCTAGGGCCCGCTGGACGTCTGGAAACACCATATATTTT. This codes for CSARARWTSGNTIYF.

This clonotype appeared a single time. The chain links TRBV5-1 to TRBJ2-3; TRBD2 matches 10 bases. The CDR3 consists of 16 residues. Germline trimming cut 0 bases from V and 2 bases from J; bases unmatched to any gene: 3. Germline CDR1 is SGHRS and CDR2 is YFSETQ. As DNA, the CDR3 is TGCGCCAGCAGCTTGGGAACTAGCGGGAACACAGATACGCAGTATTTT. Its translation: CASSLGTSGNTDTQYF.

This chain connects TRBV7-9 to TRBJ2-3, with 11 bases aligning to TRBD2. This CDR3 is 19 amino acids long. The germline V gene has CDR1 SEHNR and CDR2 FQNEAQ (reference sequence). The V and J ends lost 4 bases and 0 bases, in that order; junction bases with no gene match: 12. The CDR3 region is CASSSRIGTSGTSTDTQYF. DNA for the CDR3: TGTGCCAGCAGCTCAAGGATAGGGACTAGCGGCACTAGCACAGATACGCAGTATTTT.

This clonotype occurred a few times. The J gene is TRBJ2-5, the V gene TRBV30; no clear D. Trimming shortened V by 5 bases and J by 5 bases, and 12 bases separated the two germline ends. The germline V gene has CDR1 GTSNPN and CDR2 SVGIG (reference sequence). The CDR3 spans 12 residues. CDR3 in amino acids: CAWGVRLETQYF. CDR3 nucleotides: TGTGCCTGGGGGGTACGGCTGGAGACCCAGTACTTC.

This rearrangement joins TRBV3-1 to TRBJ1-2; no clear D gene. The CDR3 has 13 residues. Per the germline V gene, CDR1 is LGHDT and CDR2 is YNNKEL (reference sequence). Trimming shortened V by 5 bases and J by 8 bases, and 15 bases separated the two germline ends. The CDR3 region is CASSAGSWGGYTF. In DNA form, the CDR3 reads TGTGCCAGCAGCGCCGGCAGCTGGGGAGGCTACACCTTC.

V and J are TRBV7-6 and TRBJ2-7, with a weak D call TRBD2 (5 bases). This CDR3 spans 14 amino acids. V was trimmed by 1 base and J by 3 bases, leaving 10 bases between them. Germline CDR1 reads SGHVS; CDR2 reads FNYEAQ. CDR3 nucleotides: TGTGCCAGCAGCTTAGGGACGGCGGGCTACGAGCAGTACGTC. Translated: CASSLGTAGYEQYV.

The chain has TRBV18 and TRBJ1-5; possible D gene TRBD1, 6 bases. The CDR3 has 18 residues. Germline loops: CDR1 KGHSH, CDR2 LQKENI. Trimming took 3 bases from V and 0 from J, leaving 18 bases between them. The CDR3 sequence is CASSPDRFGTDSNQPQHF. The CDR3 region has the DNA TGTGCCAGCTCACCCGACAGGTTTGGAACTGATAGCAATCAGCCCCAGCATTTT. The whole variable domain, filled in from reference TRBV18 and TRBJ1-5, reads NAGVMQNPRHLVRRRGQEARLRCSPMKGHSHVYWYRQLPEEGLKFMVYLQKENIIDESGMPKERFSAEFPKEGPSILRIQQVVRGDSAAYFCASSPDRFGTDSNQPQHFGDGTRLSIL.

The chain uses TRBV20-1 and TRBJ2-3; 7 nucleotides match TRBD1. The trim removed 2 bases at V and 3 bases at J, leaving 5 bases unmatched. Looked up from germline, CDR1 is DFQATT and CDR2 is SNEGSKA (reference sequence). There are 14 residues in the CDR3. As DNA, the CDR3 is TGCAGTGCTAGAAGGGGGCTTGGGACAGATACGCAGTATTTT. The encoded protein is CSARRGLGTDTQYF.

The V and J genes are TRBV20-1 and TRBJ2-5; D possibly corresponds to TRBD2 (5 bases). The CDR3 totals 12 residues. The germline V gene has CDR1 DFQATT and CDR2 SNEGSKA (reference sequence). Trimming removed 5 bases from V and 4 bases from J, with 11 bases in between. The CDR3 nucleotides are TGCAGTGCTGCGCCGGAGGCAGAGACCCAGTACTTC. This codes for CSAAPEAETQYF.

The chain joins TRBV7-6 to TRBJ1-2, with a weak D call TRBD1 (6 bases). Trimming took off 5 bases at V and 3 bases at J, with 10 bases between the two ends. There are 13 residues in the CDR3. Germline loops: CDR1 SGHVS, CDR2 FNYEAQ. CDR3 nucleotide sequence: TGTGCCAGCAGCCCGACAGGAGACTATGGCTACACCTTC. It translates to CASSPTGDYGYTF. Filled out from reference TRBV7-6 and TRBJ1-2, the complete variable domain reads GAGVSQSPRYKVTKRGQDVALRCDPISGHVSLYWYRQALGQGPEFLTYFNYEAQQDKSGLPNDRFSAERPEGSISTLTIQRTEQRDSAMYRCASSPTGDYGYTFGSGTRLTVV.

The chain has TRBV6-1 and TRBJ1-5; D gene uncertain. Germline CDR1 and CDR2: MNHNS and SASEGT. Deletions cut 1 base from V and 4 bases from J, with 5 bases between. This CDR3 has 13 residues. In DNA form, the CDR3 reads TGTGCCAGCAGTGAAGGTAGTAATCAGCCCCAGCATTTT. Its protein is CASSEGSNQPQHF.

The J gene is TRBJ2-1, the V gene TRBV15, with 9 bases that match TRBD2. The CDR3 length is 17 residues. Trimming took 8 bases from V and 3 from J; bases not matched to a gene: 14. CDR1 LNHNV and CDR2 YYDKDF come from the germline V gene (reference sequence). Here the CDR3 DNA reads TGTGCCACCGGGATGGAAGTAGCGGGGGTGGTCTACAATGAGCAGTTCTTC. It translates to CATGMEVAGVVYNEQFF.

V gene TRBV30 combines with J gene TRBJ1-2, with 9 bases fitting TRBD1. The trim removed 3 bases at V and 2 bases at J, leaving 4 bases unmatched. Germline CDR1 and CDR2: GTSNPN and SVGIG (reference sequence). The CDR3 runs 14 residues. This CDR3 is CAWRRTGGNYGYTF. The CDR3 DNA reads as TGTGCCTGGAGGAGAACAGGGGGCAACTATGGCTACACCTTC. Supplemented by reference TRBV30 and TRBJ1-2, the full variable domain reads SQTIHQWPATLVQPVGSPLSLECTVEGTSNPNLYWYRQAAGRGLQLLFYSVGIGQISSEVPQNLSASRPQDRQFILSSKKLLLSDSGFYLCAWRRTGGNYGYTFGSGTRLTVV.

The chain links TRBV5-4 to TRBJ1-1, with 8 bases identical to TRBD1. Germline V CDR1 and CDR2: SGHNT, YYREEE (reference sequence). Trimming removed 4 bases from V and 5 bases from J; junction bases left unmatched: 10. This CDR3 is 15 amino acids long. The CDR3 sequence: CASSPAPGGGTEAFF. The CDR3 bases are TGTGCCAGCAGCCCGGCCCCAGGGGGCGGAACTGAAGCTTTCTTT.

The chain couples TRBV11-1 to TRBJ2-1; the match to TRBD2 covers 9 bases. The trim removed 4 bases at V and 4 bases at J, leaving 5 bases unmatched. Germline CDR1 is SGHAT and CDR2 is FQDESV (reference sequence). This CDR3 is built from 15 residues. DNA of the CDR3: TGTGCCAGCAGCTCTGGCGGGGGGGGATACAATGAGCAGTTCTTC. Its protein is CASSSGGGGYNEQFF. Full variable domain (missing parts from reference TRBV11-1 and TRBJ2-1): EAEVAQSPRYKITEKSQAVAFWCDPISGHATLYWYRQILGQGPELLVQFQDESVVDDSQLPKDRFSAERLKGVDSTLKIQPAELGDSAMYLCASSSGGGGYNEQFFGPGTRLTVL.

This chain joins TRBV28 and TRBJ1-3; D remains unclear. Trimming took 6 bases from V and 4 from J, leaving 13 bases between them. CDR1 MDHEN and CDR2 SYDVKM come from the germline V gene. There are 14 residues in the CDR3. Here the CDR3 reads CASSLLRLGNTIYF. CDR3 sequence (DNA): TGTGCCAGCAGCTTACTGAGATTAGGAAACACCATATATTTT.